This section outlines one TCR beta chain sequence together with its context. Its specificity is unknown. This CDR3 has 14 residues. Trimming stripped 11 bases from V and 0 bases from J, with 13 bases between. Germline V gene sequence: CDR1 ENHRY, CDR2 SYGVKD. 13 Jbeta primers and 60 Vbeta primers were used for the PCR. TCRdb's table, derived via immunoSEQ multiplex PCR, lists solely in-frame clones and lacks some. This table has 150,000 or so clones, 65% to 80% appearing once. The data derive from a study of cytomegalovirus exposure and HLA in healthy donors. Study-level points and caveats: In a later analysis, TCR beta V- and J-gene trimming showed a link to a missense DCLRE1C variant. Reportedly, diagnosis of cytomegalovirus status by the classifier showed high specificity and sensitivity. It was shown in a later analysis that HLA-associated TCR beta chains were more clonally expanded than other, equally common chains.

V is TRBV10-3 and J is TRBJ2-2; tentative D call: TRBD2 (5 bases). The receptor was derived from a male donor in good health and CMV-seronegative. The sample consisted of PBMCs. The CDR3 DNA follows: TGTGCCTCCGGGCTGCGGGCGAACACCGGGGAGCTGTTTTTT. This translates into CASGLRANTGELFF.